These 20 T cell receptor beta chains came from one sample sequenced in a study of CD8+ T cells in alopecia areata. Treatment denoted: oral pan-JAK inhibitor, 5-10 mg twice daily. Sequencing templates came from extracted RNA that was reverse transcribed into cDNA. Method: immunoSEQ multiplex PCR; TCRdb's copy keeps in-frame clones and lacks some. The sample yields tens of thousands of clones, about 45% seen once. The starting material was CD8+ T cells sorted from blood, obtained around week 37, from a patient treated with tofacitinib. The receptors were gathered from a human donor with alopecia areata.

The DNA of the CDR3 is TGCGCCAGCAGCTTGAGAGGGCTGGACTATGGCTACACCTTC. Translated, it gives CASSLRGLDYGYTF. This sequence joins TRBV5-1 and TRBJ1-2; unclear D gene. Between the trimmed V and J ends, which lost 1 base and 3 bases, there was a span of 10 bases. The CDR3 length is 14 residues. From germline, CDR1 is SGHRS and CDR2 YFSETQ.

This clone turned up a few times. The chain employs TRBV6-5 and TRBJ2-2; 9 bases are a match to TRBD2. There are 15 residues in the CDR3. The V gene end was trimmed by 6 bases and the J gene end by 3 bases; junction bases not matched to a gene: 5. Germline V lookup: CDR1 MNHEY, CDR2 SVGAGI. The CDR3, as DNA: TGTGCCAGCAGGTTTGAGCGGGAGGACACCGGGGAGCTGTTTTTT. Translation gives CASRFEREDTGELFF.

The chain combines TRBV7-9 with TRBJ1-1, with D unclear. The V gene's germline CDR1 is SEHNR and CDR2 FQNEAQ (reference sequence). The CDR3 is 13 residues long. Trimming removed 5 bases at V and 6 bases at J, with 13 bases between. The CDR3 is CASSPRQTPEAFF. DNA for the CDR3: TGTGCCAGCAGCCCCCGACAAACACCTGAAGCTTTCTTT. Full variable domain (remainder filled in from reference TRBV7-9 and TRBJ1-1): DTGVSQNPRHKITKRGQNVTFRCDPISEHNRLYWYRQTLGQGPEFLTYFQNEAQLEKSRLLSDRFSAERPKGSFSTLEIQRTEQGDSAMYLCASSPRQTPEAFFGQGTRLTVV.

A single count supports this clone. The gene calls are TRBV4-1 and TRBJ2-5; D ambiguous. The CDR3 consists of 15 residues. V lost 5 bases, J lost 2 bases, and 15 bases lay in between. Germline V gene data show CDR1 as MGHRA and CDR2 as YSYEKL. In nucleotides, the CDR3 is TGCGCCAGCAGCGCCCGAGACTCTATACAAGAGACCCAGTACTTC. Protein product: CASSARDSIQETQYF.

The V gene is TRBV29-1, the J gene TRBJ1-1, with no clear D. CDR3 length: 12 amino acids. CDR1 is SQVTM and CDR2 is ANQGSEA in the germline V gene. V gave up 7 bases and J gave up 5 bases, with 14 bases separating them. DNA of the CDR3: TGCAGCGCCCCCTTGCTGGGGACTGAAGCTTTCTTT. This translates into CSAPLLGTEAFF.

The rearrangement links TRBV5-6 to TRBJ2-5, with TRBD1 matching over 8 bases. This CDR3 is built from 14 residues. Germline V gene data show CDR1 as SGHDT and CDR2 as YYEEEE. The V gene end was trimmed by 3 bases and the J gene end by 5 bases; junction bases not matched to a gene: 6. The CDR3 DNA follows: TGTGCCAGCAGCTCCGGACAGGGCTGGGAGACCCAGTACTTC. It translates to CASSSGQGWETQYF.

The chain combines TRBV5-4 with TRBJ1-2; a possible D gene is TRBD1 (5 bases). V lost 1 base to trimming and J lost 4 bases, with 11 bases between them. The CDR3 sequence is 14 residues long. Germline loops: CDR1 SGHNT, CDR2 YYREEE (reference sequence). This chain's CDR3 is CASSLKGRAYGYTF. The CDR3 coding sequence is TGTGCCAGCAGCTTGAAGGGGAGGGCCTATGGCTACACCTTC.

As to this clone: A much larger clonotype is one base distant, so this may be a read error. The sample has other DNA sequences that encode this CDR3 too. This chain links TRBV5-1 with TRBJ2-1; D gene unclear. The CDR3 is 11 residues long. V gave up 0 bases and J gave up 7 bases, with 2 bases separating them. Germline loops: CDR1 SGHRS, CDR2 YFSETQ. This chain's CDR3 is CASSLGNEQFF. DNA for the CDR3: TGCGCCAGCAGCTTGGGTAATGAGCAGTTCTTC.

V and J are TRBV4-1 and TRBJ2-2; D is unresolved. V lost 6 bases, J lost 6 bases, and 8 bases lay in between. Germline V gene sequence: CDR1 MGHRA, CDR2 YSYEKL. The CDR3 runs 12 residues. The CDR3 nucleotides are TGCGCCAGCAGTCCTCCCCCCGGGGAGCTGTTTTTT. Translating it yields CASSPPPGELFF.

This clone has a handful of counts. The V call is TRBV7-9, the J call TRBJ2-1; 10 bases fit TRBD2. This CDR3 region has 15 residues. CDR1 is SEHNR, CDR2 FQNEAQ, per germline (reference sequence). V dropped 5 bases and J dropped 10; count of bases not matched to a gene: 11. As DNA, the CDR3 is TGTGCCAGCAGCATCCGCCTAGCGGGAGCTCGCGAGCAGTTCTTC. Its translation is CASSIRLAGAREQFF.

The chain uses TRBV27 and TRBJ2-7; weak D call: TRBD2 (6 bases). The CDR3 loop spans 13 amino acids. Germline V CDR1 and CDR2: MNHEY, SMNVEV (reference sequence). V was clipped by 2 bases and J by 9 bases, with 14 bases between them. The CDR3 DNA is TGTGCCAGCAGTTTAGGCGGGACCGGGTGGCAGTACTTC. Translated: CASSLGGTGWQYF.

The genes are TRBV6-5 and TRBJ2-3, with D possibly being TRBD1 (5 bases). Germline V CDR1 and CDR2: MNHEY, SVGAGI. V dropped 5 bases and J dropped 2 bases, with 11 bases sitting between them. The CDR3 is 14 amino acids. The CDR3 region has the DNA TGTGCCAGCAGTATTTACAGGTACACAGATACGCAGTATTTT. Encoded protein: CASSIYRYTDTQYF.

This clone has a handful of counts. The chain links TRBV7-9 to TRBJ2-3, with 10 bases that match TRBD2. The CDR3 spans 17 residues. Germline V gives CDR1 SEHNR, CDR2 FQNEAQ (reference sequence). V was pared by 2 bases and J by 6 bases, with 11 bases of the junction left unmatched. CDR3 DNA: TGTGCCAGCAGCTTATCCCCTAGCGGGAGTTTCGTTGATACGCAGTATTTT. Its protein is CASSLSPSGSFVDTQYF.

This sequence joins TRBV7-9 and TRBJ2-5; D perhaps matches TRBD2 (6 bases). V lost 7 bases and J lost 7, with 22 bases in between. CDR3 length: 15 residues. Germline assignment: CDR1 SEHNR and CDR2 FQNEAQ (reference sequence). The CDR3 is CASTRDFSSPGTQYF. For the CDR3, the DNA is TGTGCCAGCACCCGGGACTTCTCTTCGCCAGGGACCCAGTACTTC.

DNA of the CDR3: TGTGCCAGCAGCCCTACTCGAGTGCTAGCGGGAGGGCTTTACGAGCAGTACTTC. It translates to CASSPTRVLAGGLYEQYF. The chain carries TRBV7-9 and TRBJ2-7, with 12 bases aligning to TRBD2. Germline V CDR1 and CDR2: SEHNR, FQNEAQ (reference sequence). The V segment lost 5 bases and the J segment 4 bases; nucleotides outside the gene matches: 15. The CDR3 runs 18 residues.

For this clone: Other DNA sequences in the sample encode the same CDR3. V gene TRBV27 combines with J gene TRBJ2-1; D remains ambiguous. V lost 2 bases and J lost 0, with 2 bases in between. The CDR3 loop spans 13 amino acids. From germline, CDR1 is MNHEY and CDR2 SMNVEV (reference sequence). CDR3 sequence (DNA): TGTGCCAGCAGTTTAGGCTCCTACAATGAGCAGTTCTTC. Translating it yields CASSLGSYNEQFF.

The chain employs TRBV19 and TRBJ1-1; the D is unclear. The germline V gene has CDR1 LNHDA and CDR2 SQIVND (reference sequence). CDR3 length: 14 amino acids. V was clipped by 1 base and J by 0 bases, with 6 bases between them. The CDR3 region is CASSIGSMNTEAFF. DNA of the CDR3: TGTGCCAGTAGTATAGGATCAATGAACACTGAAGCTTTCTTT.

The chain carries TRBV7-9 and TRBJ1-1; D not certain. This CDR3 region has 15 residues. In germline, CDR1 is SEHNR, CDR2 FQNEAQ (reference sequence). The V end was cut by 1 base, the J end by 2 bases, with 11 bases between. CDR3 sequence reads: CASSLVEGLNTEAFF. The DNA for the CDR3 is TGTGCCAGCAGCTTAGTTGAGGGATTAAACACTGAAGCTTTCTTT.

A few counts support this clone. The rearrangement uses TRBV30 and TRBJ2-2; the D gene is possibly TRBD2 (5 bases). Trimming removed 2 bases at V and 10 bases at J, with 14 bases between. This CDR3 spans 13 amino acids. Germline lookup yields CDR1 GTSNPN and CDR2 SVGIG (reference sequence). The CDR3 DNA reads as TGTGCCTGGAGTCCGAGGGTGAAGGTGGAGCTGTTTTTT. Protein: CAWSPRVKVELFF.

A single count supports this clone. The V and J genes are TRBV7-6 and TRBJ2-3, with TRBD2 matching 16 bases. The CDR3 runs 18 residues. The V gene end was trimmed by 4 bases and the J gene end by 0 bases; junction bases not matched to a gene: 4. Germline CDR1 is SGHVS and CDR2 is FNYEAQ. The CDR3 nucleotides are TGTGCCAGCAGCTCGGGACTAGCGGGAGGGCCTAGCACAGATACGCAGTATTTT. Its protein is CASSSGLAGGPSTDTQYF.